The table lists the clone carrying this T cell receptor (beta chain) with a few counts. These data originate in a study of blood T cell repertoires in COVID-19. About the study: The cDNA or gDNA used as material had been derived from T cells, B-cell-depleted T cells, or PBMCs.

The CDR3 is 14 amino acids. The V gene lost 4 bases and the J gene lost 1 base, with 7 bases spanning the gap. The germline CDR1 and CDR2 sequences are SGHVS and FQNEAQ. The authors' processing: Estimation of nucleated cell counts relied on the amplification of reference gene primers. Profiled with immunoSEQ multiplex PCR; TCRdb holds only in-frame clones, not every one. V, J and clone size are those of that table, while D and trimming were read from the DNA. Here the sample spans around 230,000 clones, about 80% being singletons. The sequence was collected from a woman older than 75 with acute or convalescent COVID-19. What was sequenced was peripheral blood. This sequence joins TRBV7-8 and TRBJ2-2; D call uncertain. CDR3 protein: CASSSYLNTGELFF. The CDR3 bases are TGTGCCAGCAGCTCCTACTTGAACACCGGGGAGCTGTTTTTT.